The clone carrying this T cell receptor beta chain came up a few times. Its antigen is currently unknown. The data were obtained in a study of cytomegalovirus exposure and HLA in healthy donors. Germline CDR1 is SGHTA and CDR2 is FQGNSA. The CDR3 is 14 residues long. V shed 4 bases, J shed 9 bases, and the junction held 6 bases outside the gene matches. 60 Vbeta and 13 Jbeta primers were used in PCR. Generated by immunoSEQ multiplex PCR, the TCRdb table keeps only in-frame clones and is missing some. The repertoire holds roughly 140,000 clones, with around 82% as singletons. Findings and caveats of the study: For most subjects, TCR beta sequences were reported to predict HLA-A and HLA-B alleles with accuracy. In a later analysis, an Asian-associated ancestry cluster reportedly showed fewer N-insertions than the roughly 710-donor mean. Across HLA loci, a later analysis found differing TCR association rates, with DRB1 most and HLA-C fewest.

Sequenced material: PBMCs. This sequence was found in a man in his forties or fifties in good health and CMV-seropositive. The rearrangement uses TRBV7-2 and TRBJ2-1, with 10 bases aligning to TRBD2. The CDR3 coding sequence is TGTGCCAGCAGCTCAAGCGGGGGGGAGGGTGAGCAGTTCTTC. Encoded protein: CASSSSGGEGEQFF.